The 10 T cell receptor beta chains given below trace back to one sample, sequenced in a study of blood T cell repertoires in COVID-19. This table comes from immunoSEQ multiplex PCR, and its TCRdb copy is limited to in-frame clones, with some not included. Altogether 270,000 or so clones are present, 80% to 90% being singletons, with the ten largest covering 4.1%. The sequenced material came from PBMCs or T cells enriched from blood (not recorded which). These receptors were obtained from a woman aged 25 to 39 with acute COVID-19.

V gene TRBV25-1 combines with J gene TRBJ1-1, with a possible D match to TRBD1 (6 bases). V gave up 5 bases and J gave up 7 bases, with 14 bases separating them. This CDR3 has 13 residues. Germline V CDR1 and CDR2: MGHDK, SYGVNS. CDR3 in amino acids: CASSNGKGGEAFF. CDR3 nucleotides: TGTGCCAGCAGTAACGGGAAAGGGGGTGAAGCTTTCTTT.

The chain joins TRBV4-1 to TRBJ2-7, with a tentative D call TRBD1 (6 bases). There are 16 residues in the CDR3. CDR1 and CDR2 from the germline V gene are MGHRA and YSYEKL. The V end lost 3 bases, the J end lost 2 bases, and 17 bases lay between the germline ends. The CDR3 sequence: CASSHTDRTAAYEQYF. The CDR3 nucleotides are TGCGCCAGCAGCCACACCGATAGGACAGCCGCCTACGAGCAGTACTTC.

The CDR3 protein is CASSQQERSTDTQYF. The DNA for the CDR3 is TGTGCCAGCTCCCAGCAAGAGCGGAGCACAGATACGCAGTATTTT. The chain uses TRBV18 and TRBJ2-3; TRBD2 might be the D (5 bases). Germline CDR1 KGHSH, CDR2 LQKENI. CDR3 length equals 15 residues. V lost 6 bases, J lost 0 bases, and 13 bases lay in between.

V and J are TRBV19 and TRBJ2-1; no clear D gene. Germline CDR1 reads LNHDA; CDR2 reads SQIVND (reference sequence). This CDR3 is 13 amino acids long. V was clipped by 2 bases and J by 7 bases, with 9 bases between them. Written as DNA, the CDR3 is TGTGCCAGTAGTATAACTCGAGTGAATGAGCAGTTCTTC. Translated, it gives CASSITRVNEQFF. Full variable domain (rest looked up from reference TRBV19 and TRBJ2-1): DGGITQSPKYLFRKEGQNVTLSCEQNLNHDAMYWYRQDPGQGLRLIYYSQIVNDFQKGDIAEGYSVSREKKESFPLTVTSAQKNPTAFYLCASSITRVNEQFFGPGTRLTVL.

This chain's CDR3 is CASNGREAYNEQFF. Here the CDR3 DNA reads TGTGCCAGCAATGGCAGGGAGGCCTACAATGAGCAGTTCTTC. This rearrangement joins TRBV6-5 to TRBJ2-1; D might be TRBD2 (6 bases). The length of the CDR3 is 14 residues. Per the germline V gene, CDR1 is MNHEY and CDR2 is SVGAGI. Trimming shortened V by 7 bases and J by 2 bases, and 12 bases separated the two germline ends.

The chain has TRBV13 and TRBJ2-7; the D is unclear. CDR3 size: 12 residues. V was cut by 0 bases and J by 5 bases, with 5 bases left in between. Germline CDR1 reads PRHDT; CDR2 reads FYEKMQ (reference sequence). The DNA for the CDR3 is TGTGCCAGCAGCTTAGGGTTCGACGAGCAGTACTTC. This gives the protein CASSLGFDEQYF. The variable domain in full, completed from reference TRBV13 and TRBJ2-7, reads AAGVIQSPRHLIKEKRETATLKCYPIPRHDTVYWYQQGPGQDPQFLISFYEKMQSDKGSIPDRFSAQQFSDYHSELNMSSLELGDSALYFCASSLGFDEQYFGPGTRLTVT.

The gene calls are TRBV3-1 (or the pseudogene TRBV3-2) and TRBJ1-5; D is undetermined. The germline V and J ends were trimmed by 2 bases and 4 bases, with 9 bases remaining between them. There are 14 residues in the CDR3. The germline CDR1 and CDR2 sequences are LGHDT and YNNKEL (reference sequence). The CDR3 coding sequence is TGTGCCAGCAGCCAAATCGGAGGGAATCAGCCCCAGCATTTT. Protein: CASSQIGGNQPQHF.

The chain is built from TRBV4-3 and TRBJ2-1; 11 bases are shared with TRBD2. CDR3 length: 16 residues. Germline values: CDR1 LGHNA, CDR2 YSLEER. Germline trimming cut 0 bases from V and 8 bases from J; bases unmatched to any gene: 6. CDR3 in amino acids: CASSQDLAGGKDEQFF. The CDR3 nucleotides read TGCGCCAGCAGCCAAGATCTAGCGGGAGGTAAAGATGAGCAGTTCTTC.

The gene calls are TRBV25-1 and TRBJ1-2; D is undetermined. CDR1 is MGHDK, CDR2 SYGVNS, per germline. The CDR3 has 10 residues. V was shortened by 4 bases and J by 6 bases, with 3 bases between the two germline ends. CDR3 region: CASSANGYTF. CDR3 sequence (DNA): TGTGCCAGCAGTGCCAATGGCTACACCTTC.

J is TRBJ2-1 and V is TRBV2; TRBD2 aligns across 10 bases. After removal of 10 bases from V and 2 bases from J, the junction contained 8 bases not matched to a gene. Germline-derived CDR1 and CDR2 are SNHLY and FYNNEI. The CDR3 has 15 amino acids. The CDR3 nucleotides read TGTGCCACCTCTGCTAGCGGGAGTCCCTACAATGAGCAGTTCTTC. Translation: CATSASGSPYNEQFF.